Listed below are T cell receptor beta chains from one sample, sequenced in a study of cytomegalovirus exposure and HLA in healthy donors. The repertoire was sequenced with immunoSEQ multiplex PCR; TCRdb's copy has only in-frame clones and lacks some. The table includes some 59,000 clones, roughly 84% detected once. The sequencing input was PBMCs. Receptors originate from a woman aged 18-35 years in good health and CMV-seronegative. The CDR3 runs from the conserved cysteine through the conserved F or W. Each record gives: clone size, CDR3 length, J gene, V gene, D gene, CDR3 protein, CDR3 DNA. A D gene is named only where the DNA matches it firmly. Not every row has a clone size; where given, it reads once, few, many or a size class.

>.|16|TRBJ2-1|TRBV4-1|TRBD1
CASSPPDRVSYNEQFF
TGCGCCAGCAGCCCACCTGACAGGGTATCCTACAATGAGCAGTTCTTC
>.|15|TRBJ1-2|TRBV27|.
CASSLSKSSTPGYTF
TGTGCCAGCAGTTTATCGAAATCTTCGACTCCTGGCTACACCTTC
>.|11|TRBJ1-2|TRBV27|TRBD1
CASTGGDGYTF
TGTGCCAGCACAGGGGGCGATGGCTACACCTTC
>.|13|TRBJ2-5|TRBV7-7|.
CASSLEREETQYF
TGTGCCAGCAGCTTAGAGCGGGAAGAGACCCAGTACTTC
>few|15|TRBJ1-1|TRBV27|TRBD1
CASSATGVLNTEAFF
TGTGCCAGCAGTGCCACAGGGGTACTTAACACTGAAGCTTTCTTT
>.|15|TRBJ2-7|TRBV2|TRBD2
CASSPPGLADLEQYF
TGTGCCAGCAGTCCACCGGGACTAGCGGACCTAGAGCAGTACTTC
>.|17|TRBJ1-5|TRBV15|.
CATSRDRAGLEYQPQHF
TGTGCCACCAGCAGAGATCGGGCAGGGCTAGAGTATCAGCCCCAGCATTTT
>.|14|TRBJ1-1|TRBV5-1|TRBD1
CASSLTGAGTEAFF
TGCGCCAGCAGCTTGACAGGGGCAGGGACTGAAGCTTTCTTT
>.|16|TRBJ1-2|TRBV27|TRBD1
CASSWDRGRGDYGYTF
TGTGCCAGCAGTTGGGACAGGGGGCGCGGTGACTATGGCTACACCTTC
>.|15|TRBJ2-1|TRBV27|TRBD2
CASGRTSGPYNEQFF
TGTGCCAGCGGTAGGACTAGCGGGCCCTACAATGAGCAGTTCTTC
>.|14|TRBJ2-2|TRBV27|TRBD2
CASGGTSGSRELFF
TGTGCCAGCGGCGGGACTAGCGGGTCGAGGGAGCTGTTTTTT
>.|15|TRBJ2-1|TRBV11-2|.
CASSDLSGGRNEQFF
TGTGCCAGCAGCGACCTGTCGGGTGGCAGAAATGAGCAGTTCTTC
>.|13|TRBJ1-2|TRBV6-1|.
CASSRTGGYGYTF
TGTGCCAGCAGCCGAACCGGGGGCTATGGCTACACCTTC
>.|13|TRBJ1-2|TRBV30|.
CAWSVFQEVGYTF
TGTGCCTGGAGTGTCTTTCAGGAGGTTGGCTACACCTTC
>.|15|TRBJ1-4|TRBV7-2|.
CASSSRAAGLEKLFF
TGTGCCAGCAGCTCCCGGGCCGCAGGGCTGGAAAAACTGTTTTTT
>.|14|TRBJ2-7|TRBV10-2|TRBD2
CATTSGRTRNEQYF
TGCGCCACGACTAGCGGGAGAACGAGGAACGAGCAGTACTTC
>.|12|TRBJ1-1|TRBV5-8|.
CASSYLSGEAFF
TGTGCCAGCAGCTATTTGTCCGGGGAAGCTTTCTTT
>.|17|TRBJ2-2|TRBV28|.
CASSPPTRRTGSGELFF
TGTGCCAGCAGTCCACCCACCCGGCGGACTGGGAGCGGGGAGCTGTTTTTT